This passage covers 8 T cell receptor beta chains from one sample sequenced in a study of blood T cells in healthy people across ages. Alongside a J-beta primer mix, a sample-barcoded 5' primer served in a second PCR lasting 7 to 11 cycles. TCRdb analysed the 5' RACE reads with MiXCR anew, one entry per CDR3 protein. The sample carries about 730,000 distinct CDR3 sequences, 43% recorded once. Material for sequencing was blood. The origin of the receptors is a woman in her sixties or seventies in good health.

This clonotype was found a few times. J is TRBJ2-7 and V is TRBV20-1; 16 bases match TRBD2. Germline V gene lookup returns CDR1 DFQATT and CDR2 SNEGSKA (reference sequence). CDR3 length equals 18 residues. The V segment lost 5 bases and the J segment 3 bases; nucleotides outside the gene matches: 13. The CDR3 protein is CSAPPPGLAGGLFYEQYF. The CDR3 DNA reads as TGCAGTGCTCCCCCGCCGGGACTAGCGGGAGGGCTGTTCTACGAGCAGTACTTC.

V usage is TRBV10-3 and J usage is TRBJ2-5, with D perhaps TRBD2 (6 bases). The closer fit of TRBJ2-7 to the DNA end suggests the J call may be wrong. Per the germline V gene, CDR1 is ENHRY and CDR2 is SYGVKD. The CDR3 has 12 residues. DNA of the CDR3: TGTGCCATCAGTGCAAAAGCGGGCGAGCAGTACTTC. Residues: CAISAKAGEQYF.

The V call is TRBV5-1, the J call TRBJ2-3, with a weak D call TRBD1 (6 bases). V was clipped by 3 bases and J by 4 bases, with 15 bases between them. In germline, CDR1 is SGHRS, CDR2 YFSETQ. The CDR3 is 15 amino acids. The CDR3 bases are TGCGCCAGCAGCTCCGCCAACAGGGTGGCAGATACGCAGTATTTT. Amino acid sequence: CASSSANRVADTQYF.

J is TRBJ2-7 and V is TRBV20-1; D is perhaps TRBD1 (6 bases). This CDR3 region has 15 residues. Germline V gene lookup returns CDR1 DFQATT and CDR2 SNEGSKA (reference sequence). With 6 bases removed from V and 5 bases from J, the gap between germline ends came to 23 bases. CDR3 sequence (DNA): TGCAGTGCGCCAGACACAGGGACCCTGGCCAACGAGCAGTACTTC. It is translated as CSAPDTGTLANEQYF.

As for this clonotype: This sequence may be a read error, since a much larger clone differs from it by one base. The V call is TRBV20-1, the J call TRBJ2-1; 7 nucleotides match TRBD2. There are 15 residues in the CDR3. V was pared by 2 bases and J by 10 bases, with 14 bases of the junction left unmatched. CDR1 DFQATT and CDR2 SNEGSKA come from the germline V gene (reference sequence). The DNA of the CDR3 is TGCAGTGCTAGAAATGTTGAGGGAGGGGACTACGAGCAGTTCTTC. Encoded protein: CSARNVEGGDYEQFF.

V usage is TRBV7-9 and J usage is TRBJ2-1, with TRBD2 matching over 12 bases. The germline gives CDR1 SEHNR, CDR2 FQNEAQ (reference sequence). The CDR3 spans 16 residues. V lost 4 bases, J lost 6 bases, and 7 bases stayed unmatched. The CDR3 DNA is TGTGCCAGCAGCTCCCTAGCGGGAGGGCCTGTCAATGAGCAGTTCTTC. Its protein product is CASSSLAGGPVNEQFF.

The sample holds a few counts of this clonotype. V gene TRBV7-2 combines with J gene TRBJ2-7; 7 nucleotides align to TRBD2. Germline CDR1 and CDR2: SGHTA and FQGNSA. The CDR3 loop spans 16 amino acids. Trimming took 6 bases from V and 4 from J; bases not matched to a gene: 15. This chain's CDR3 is CASSSQGVGGLYEQYF. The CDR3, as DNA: TGTGCCAGCAGTTCCCAGGGAGTGGGAGGGCTGTACGAGCAGTACTTC.

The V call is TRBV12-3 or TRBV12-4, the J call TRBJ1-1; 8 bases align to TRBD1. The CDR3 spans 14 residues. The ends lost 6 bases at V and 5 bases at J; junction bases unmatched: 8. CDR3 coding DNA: TGTGCCAGCAGCTCGGACAGGGTATATACTGAAGCTTTCTTT. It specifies CASSSDRVYTEAFF.